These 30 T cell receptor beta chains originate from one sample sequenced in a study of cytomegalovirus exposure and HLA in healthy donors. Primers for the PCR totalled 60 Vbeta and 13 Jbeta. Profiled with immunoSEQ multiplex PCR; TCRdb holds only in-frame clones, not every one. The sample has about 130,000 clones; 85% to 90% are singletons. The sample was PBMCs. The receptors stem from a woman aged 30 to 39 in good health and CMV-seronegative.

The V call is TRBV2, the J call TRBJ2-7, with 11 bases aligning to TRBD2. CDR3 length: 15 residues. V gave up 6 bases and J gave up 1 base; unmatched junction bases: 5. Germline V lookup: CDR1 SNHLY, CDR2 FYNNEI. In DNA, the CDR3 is TGTGCCAGCAGGACCGGGACTAGCGGATCCTACGAGCAGTACTTC. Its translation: CASRTGTSGSYEQYF.

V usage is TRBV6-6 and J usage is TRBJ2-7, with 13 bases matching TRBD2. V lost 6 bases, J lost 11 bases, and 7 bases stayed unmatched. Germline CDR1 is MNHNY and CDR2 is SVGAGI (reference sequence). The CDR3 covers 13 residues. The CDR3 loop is CASRGLAGRPKYF. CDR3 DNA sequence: TGTGCCAGCAGGGGACTAGCGGGGAGGCCCAAGTACTTC.

CDR3 coding DNA: TGTGCCAGCAGCTTAGAGGGGCTAGCGGGGGGGGGCCCCAAAAACATTCAGTACTTC. Encoded protein: CASSLEGLAGGGPKNIQYF. V usage is TRBV7-8 and J usage is TRBJ2-4, with 12 bases matching TRBD2. The CDR3 consists of 19 residues. Germline V gene data show CDR1 as SGHVS and CDR2 as FQNEAQ. V shed 1 base and J 2 bases; nucleotides not matched to a gene: 9.

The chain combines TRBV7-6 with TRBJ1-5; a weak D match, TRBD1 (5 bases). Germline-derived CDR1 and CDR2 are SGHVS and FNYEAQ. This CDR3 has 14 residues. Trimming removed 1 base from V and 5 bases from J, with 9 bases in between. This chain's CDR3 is CASSLGGRDQPQHF. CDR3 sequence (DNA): TGTGCCAGCAGCTTAGGGGGCCGGGATCAGCCCCAGCATTTT. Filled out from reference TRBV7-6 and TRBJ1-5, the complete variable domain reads GAGVSQSPRYKVTKRGQDVALRCDPISGHVSLYWYRQALGQGPEFLTYFNYEAQQDKSGLPNDRFSAERPEGSISTLTIQRTEQRDSAMYRCASSLGGRDQPQHFGDGTRLSIL.

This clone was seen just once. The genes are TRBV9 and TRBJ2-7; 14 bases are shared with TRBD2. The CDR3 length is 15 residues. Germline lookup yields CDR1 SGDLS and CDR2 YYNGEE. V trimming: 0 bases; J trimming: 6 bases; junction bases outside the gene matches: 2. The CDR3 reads CASSVEGLAGGEQYF. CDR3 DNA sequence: TGTGCCAGCAGCGTAGAAGGACTAGCGGGAGGCGAGCAGTACTTC.

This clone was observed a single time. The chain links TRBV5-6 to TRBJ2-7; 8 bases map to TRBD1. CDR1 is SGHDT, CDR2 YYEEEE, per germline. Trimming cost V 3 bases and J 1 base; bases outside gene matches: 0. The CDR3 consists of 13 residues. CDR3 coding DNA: TGTGCCAGCAGCTGGGACAGGTCCTACGAGCAGTACTTC. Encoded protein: CASSWDRSYEQYF.

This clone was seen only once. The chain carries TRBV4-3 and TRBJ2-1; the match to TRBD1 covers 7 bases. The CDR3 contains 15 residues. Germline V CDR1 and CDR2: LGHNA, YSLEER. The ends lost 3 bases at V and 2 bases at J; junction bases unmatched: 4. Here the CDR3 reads CASSQGDSTYNEQFF. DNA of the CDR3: TGCGCCAGCAGCCAGGGGGACAGCACCTACAATGAGCAGTTCTTC.

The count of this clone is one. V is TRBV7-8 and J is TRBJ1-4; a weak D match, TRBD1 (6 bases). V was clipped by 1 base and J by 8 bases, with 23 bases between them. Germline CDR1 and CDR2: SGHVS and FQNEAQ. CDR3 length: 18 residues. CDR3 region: CASSLVGGGSLSGEKLFF. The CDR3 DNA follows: TGTGCCAGCAGCTTAGTTGGGGGCGGCAGCCTCTCGGGGGAAAAACTGTTTTTT.

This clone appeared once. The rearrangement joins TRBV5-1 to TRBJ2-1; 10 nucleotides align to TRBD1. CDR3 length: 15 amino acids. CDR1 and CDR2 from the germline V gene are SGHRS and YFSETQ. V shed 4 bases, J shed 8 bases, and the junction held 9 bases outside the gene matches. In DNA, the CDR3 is TGCGCCAGCAGCACCCGGGACAGGGGTATCGATGAGCAGTTCTTC. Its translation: CASSTRDRGIDEQFF.

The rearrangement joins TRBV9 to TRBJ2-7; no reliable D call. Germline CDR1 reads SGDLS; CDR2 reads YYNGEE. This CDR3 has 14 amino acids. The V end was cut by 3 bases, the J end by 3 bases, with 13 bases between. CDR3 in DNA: TGTGCCAGCAGCGCCCGCAATGTAGACTACGAGCAGTACTTC. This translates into CASSARNVDYEQYF.

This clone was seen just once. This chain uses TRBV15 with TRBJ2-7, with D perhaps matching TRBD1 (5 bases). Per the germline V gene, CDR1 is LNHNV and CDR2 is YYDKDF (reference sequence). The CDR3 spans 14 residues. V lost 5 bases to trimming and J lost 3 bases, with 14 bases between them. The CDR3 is CATSRRTGNYEQYF. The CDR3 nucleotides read TGTGCCACCAGCCGACGAACAGGAAACTACGAGCAGTACTTC.

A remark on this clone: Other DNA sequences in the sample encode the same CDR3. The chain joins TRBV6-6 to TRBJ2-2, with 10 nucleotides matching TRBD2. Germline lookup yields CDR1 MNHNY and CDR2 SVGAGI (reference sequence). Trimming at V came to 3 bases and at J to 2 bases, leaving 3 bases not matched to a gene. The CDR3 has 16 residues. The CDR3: CASSYLLAGNTGELFF. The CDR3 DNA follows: TGTGCCAGCAGTTATTTACTAGCGGGAAACACCGGGGAGCTGTTTTTT.

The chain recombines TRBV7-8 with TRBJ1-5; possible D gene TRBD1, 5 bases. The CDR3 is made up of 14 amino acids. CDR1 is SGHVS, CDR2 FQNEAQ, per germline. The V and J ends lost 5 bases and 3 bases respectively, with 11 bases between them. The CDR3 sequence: CASSRQGTNQPQHF. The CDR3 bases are TGTGCCAGCAGCCGGCAGGGTACCAATCAGCCCCAGCATTTT. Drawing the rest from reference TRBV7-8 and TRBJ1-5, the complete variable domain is GAGVSQSPRYKVAKRGQDVALRCDPISGHVSLFWYQQALGQGPEFLTYFQNEAQLDKSGLPSDRFFAERPEGSVSTLKIQRTQQEDSAVYLCASSRQGTNQPQHFGDGTRLSIL.

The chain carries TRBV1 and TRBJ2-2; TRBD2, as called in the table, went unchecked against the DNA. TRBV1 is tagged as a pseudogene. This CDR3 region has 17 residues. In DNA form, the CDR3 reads TGCACCAGCACCCTCAAGCAATGGACTCGTAACACCGGGGAGCTGTTTTTT. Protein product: CTSTLKQWTRNTGELFF.

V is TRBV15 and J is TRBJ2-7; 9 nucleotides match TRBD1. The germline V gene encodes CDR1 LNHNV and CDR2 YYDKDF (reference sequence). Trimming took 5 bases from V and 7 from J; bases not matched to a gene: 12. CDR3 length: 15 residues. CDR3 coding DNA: TGTGCCACCAGCCCCGCCGGAGGGACAGGGAGGGAGCAGTACTTC. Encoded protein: CATSPAGGTGREQYF.

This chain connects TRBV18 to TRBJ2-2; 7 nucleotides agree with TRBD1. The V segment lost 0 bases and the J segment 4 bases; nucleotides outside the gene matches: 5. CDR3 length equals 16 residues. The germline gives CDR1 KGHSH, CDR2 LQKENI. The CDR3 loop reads CASSPPARGFTGELFF. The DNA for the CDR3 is TGTGCCAGCTCACCACCCGCCAGGGGGTTCACCGGGGAGCTGTTTTTT.

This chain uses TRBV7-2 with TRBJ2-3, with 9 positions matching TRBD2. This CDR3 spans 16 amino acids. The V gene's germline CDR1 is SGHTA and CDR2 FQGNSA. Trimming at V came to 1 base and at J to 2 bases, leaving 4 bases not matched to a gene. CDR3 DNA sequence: TGTGCCAGCAGCTTAGGACTAGCGGTACCCACAGATACGCAGTATTTT. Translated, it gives CASSLGLAVPTDTQYF. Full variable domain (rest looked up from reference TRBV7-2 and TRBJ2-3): GAGVSQSPSNKVTEKGKDVELRCDPISGHTALYWYRQSLGQGLEFLIYFQGNSAPDKSGLPSDRFSAERTGGSVSTLTIQRTQQEDSAVYLCASSLGLAVPTDTQYFGPGTRLTVL.

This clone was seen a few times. The CDR3 protein is CASSSLDGGGNEQFF. The DNA for the CDR3 is TGTGCCAGCAGCTCTCTCGATGGGGGCGGGAATGAGCAGTTCTTC. This chain joins TRBV5-6 and TRBJ2-1; D perhaps matches TRBD1 (6 bases). Trimming cost V 3 bases and J 7 bases, with 17 bases left between them. Germline loops: CDR1 SGHDT, CDR2 YYEEEE. This CDR3 has 15 residues.

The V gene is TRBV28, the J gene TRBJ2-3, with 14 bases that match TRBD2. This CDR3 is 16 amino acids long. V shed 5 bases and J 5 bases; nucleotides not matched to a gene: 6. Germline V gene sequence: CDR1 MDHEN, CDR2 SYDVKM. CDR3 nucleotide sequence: TGTGCCAGCAGTGCCGCCGGGACTAGCGGGGGAGATACGCAGTATTTT. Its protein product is CASSAAGTSGGDTQYF.

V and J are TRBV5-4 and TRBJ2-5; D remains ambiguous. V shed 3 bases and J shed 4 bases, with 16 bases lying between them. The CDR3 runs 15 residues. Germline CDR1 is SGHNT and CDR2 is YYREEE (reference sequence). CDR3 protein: CASSSPATTVETQYF. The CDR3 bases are TGTGCCAGCAGCTCCCCCGCGACAACGGTAGAGACCCAGTACTTC.

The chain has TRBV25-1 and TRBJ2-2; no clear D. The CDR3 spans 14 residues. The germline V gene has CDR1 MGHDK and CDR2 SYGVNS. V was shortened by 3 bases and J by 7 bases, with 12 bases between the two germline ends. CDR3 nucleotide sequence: TGTGCCAGCAGTGACAGACTTAGAGACGGGGAGCTGTTTTTT. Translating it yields CASSDRLRDGELFF.

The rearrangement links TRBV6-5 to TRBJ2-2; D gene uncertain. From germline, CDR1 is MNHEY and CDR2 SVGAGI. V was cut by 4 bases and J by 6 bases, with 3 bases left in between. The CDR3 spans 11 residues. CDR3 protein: CASSLAGELFF. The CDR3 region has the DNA TGTGCCAGCAGTTTAGCCGGGGAGCTGTTTTTT.

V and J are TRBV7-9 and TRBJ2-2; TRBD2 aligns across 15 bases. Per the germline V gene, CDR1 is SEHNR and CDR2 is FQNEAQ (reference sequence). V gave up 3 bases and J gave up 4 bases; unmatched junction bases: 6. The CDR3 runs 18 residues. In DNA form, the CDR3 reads TGTGCCAGCAGCTTGCGGACTAGCGGGAGGGCGCCCACCGGGGAGCTGTTTTTT. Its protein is CASSLRTSGRAPTGELFF.

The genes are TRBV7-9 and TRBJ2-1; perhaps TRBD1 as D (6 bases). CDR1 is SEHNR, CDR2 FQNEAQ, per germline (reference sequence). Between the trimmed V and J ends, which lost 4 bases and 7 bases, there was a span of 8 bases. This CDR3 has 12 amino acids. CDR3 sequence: CASSYRENEQFF. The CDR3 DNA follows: TGTGCCAGCAGCTACAGGGAGAATGAGCAGTTCTTC.

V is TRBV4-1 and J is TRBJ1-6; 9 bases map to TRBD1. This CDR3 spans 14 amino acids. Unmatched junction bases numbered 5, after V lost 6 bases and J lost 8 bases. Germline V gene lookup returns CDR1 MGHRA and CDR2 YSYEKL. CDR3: CASSGGQGDSPLHF. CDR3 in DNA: TGCGCCAGCAGTGGGGGACAGGGAGATTCACCCCTCCACTTT.

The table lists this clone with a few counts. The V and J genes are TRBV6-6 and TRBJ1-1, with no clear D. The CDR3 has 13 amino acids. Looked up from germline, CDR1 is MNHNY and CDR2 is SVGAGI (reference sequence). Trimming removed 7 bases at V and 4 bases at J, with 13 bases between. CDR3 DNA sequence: TGTGCCAGCACCTTCAATTTGGCCACTGAAGCTTTCTTT. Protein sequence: CASTFNLATEAFF.

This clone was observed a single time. CDR3 region: CASSLRTGGELFF. The CDR3 DNA follows: TGTGCCAGCAGTTTACGTACGGGCGGGGAGCTGTTTTTT. The V and J genes are TRBV27 and TRBJ2-2, with unresolved D. The germline V gene encodes CDR1 MNHEY and CDR2 SMNVEV (reference sequence). There are 13 residues in the CDR3. V gave up 2 bases and J gave up 7 bases, with 8 bases separating them.

For the CDR3, the DNA is TGTGCCAGCAGCATAGGGACAGTATTTCCCCCATCCATGGGTGAGCAGTTCTTC. Translation: CASSIGTVFPPSMGEQFF. This chain uses TRBV7-9 with TRBJ2-1, with 7 positions matching TRBD1. Germline lookup yields CDR1 SEHNR and CDR2 FQNEAQ (reference sequence). J lost 9 bases, V lost 5 bases, and 22 bases had no gene match. CDR3 length equals 18 residues.

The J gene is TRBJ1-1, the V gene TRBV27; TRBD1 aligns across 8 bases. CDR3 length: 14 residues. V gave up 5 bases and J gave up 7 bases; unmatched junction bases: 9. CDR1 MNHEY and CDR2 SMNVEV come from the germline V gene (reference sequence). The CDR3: CASSEIGTGFEAFF. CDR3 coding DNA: TGTGCCAGCAGTGAGATCGGGACAGGCTTTGAAGCTTTCTTT.

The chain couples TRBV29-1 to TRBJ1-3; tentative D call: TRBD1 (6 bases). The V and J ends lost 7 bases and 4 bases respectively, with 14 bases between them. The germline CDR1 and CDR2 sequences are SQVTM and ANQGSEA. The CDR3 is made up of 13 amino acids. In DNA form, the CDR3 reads TGCAGCGCTAGCACAGGGAGCGGAAACACCATATATTTT. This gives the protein CSASTGSGNTIYF.